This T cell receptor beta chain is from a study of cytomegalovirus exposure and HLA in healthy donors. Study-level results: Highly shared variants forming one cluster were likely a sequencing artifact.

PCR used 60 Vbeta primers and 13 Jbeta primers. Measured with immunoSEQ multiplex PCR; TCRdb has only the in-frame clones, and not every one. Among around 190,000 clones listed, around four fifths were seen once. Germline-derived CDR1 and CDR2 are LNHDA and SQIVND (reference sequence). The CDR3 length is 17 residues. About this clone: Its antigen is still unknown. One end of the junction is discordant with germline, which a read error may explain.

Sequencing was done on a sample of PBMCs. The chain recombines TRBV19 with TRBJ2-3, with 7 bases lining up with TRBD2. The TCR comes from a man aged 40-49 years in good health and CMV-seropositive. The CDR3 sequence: CASSILGSGGSTATQYF. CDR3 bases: TGTGCCAGTAGTATTCTGGGGTCGGGCGGGAGCACAGCTACGCAGTATTTT.